Listed here are 3 T cell receptor beta chains from one sample, sequenced in a study of Ad26.COV2.S vaccination and SARS-CoV-2 variants. Clones were read by immunoSEQ multiplex PCR, and TCRdb kept only the in-frame ones, dropping some. Counted here are 300,000 to 400,000 clones, approximately 86% occurring once; the ten biggest clones make up about 10%. Treatment noted: about 20 received Ad26.COV2.S at low or high dose, single or two shots; five or six received placebo; per-sample allocation not given. Vaccine and placebo recipients were sampled on day 63 after the first injection. The specimen comprised peripheral blood, sampled in a trial of Ad26.COV2.S vaccine versus placebo. Source of these receptors: a person between 18 and 65 years old who received the Ad26.COV2.S COVID-19 vaccine or a placebo.

Of note for this clone: A read error may produce the germline difference seen at one junction end. The chain carries TRBV7-9 and TRBJ2-7, with D maybe TRBD1 (6 bases). The CDR3 loop spans 17 amino acids. The V gene's germline CDR1 is SEHNR and CDR2 FQNEAQ (reference sequence). For the CDR3, the DNA is TGTGCCAGCAGCTTAAGTATGGTCCAGGGGATCTCCGACGAGCAGTACTTC. Translated: CASSLSMVQGISDEQYF.

The J gene is TRBJ2-7, the V gene TRBV7-9, with 8 bases fitting TRBD2. This CDR3 contains 14 residues. Trimming removed 5 bases from V and 2 bases from J; junction bases left unmatched: 5. Germline V lookup: CDR1 SEHNR, CDR2 FQNEAQ (reference sequence). Written as DNA, the CDR3 is TGTGCCAGCAGCCTCTTAGCGGGGCCCTACGAGCAGTACTTC. Protein: CASSLLAGPYEQYF.

The genes are TRBV10-3 and TRBJ2-7, with 7 bases aligning to TRBD2. This CDR3 has 14 amino acids. The trim removed 4 bases at V and 7 bases at J, leaving 10 bases unmatched. Germline V gene data show CDR1 as ENHRY and CDR2 as SYGVKD. This CDR3 reads CAISVGRGVGEQYF. DNA of the CDR3: TGTGCCATCAGTGTTGGTCGGGGGGTAGGTGAGCAGTACTTC.